This T cell receptor (beta chain) was captured by sequencing in a study of T cells after yellow fever vaccination. Notes on the study in general: Post-booster samples contained most primary-vaccination clones (approximately 95% CD4, 88% CD8). Abundant contaminating clonotypes from the bulk population could appear in FACS-sorted repertoires.

5'RACE template switching added a universal primer site and UMIs to TCR cDNA. Each CDR3 protein is one row after TCRdb ran MiXCR on the 5' RACE reads. The table has about 330,000 distinct CDR3 sequences, about 8.3% seen once. This clonotype occurred a few times. No antigen is known for it. This CDR3 is built from 20 residues. J lost 2 bases, V lost 3 bases, and 19 bases had no gene match. The germline gives CDR1 SGHTA, CDR2 FQGNSA. The V and J genes are TRBV7-2 and TRBJ2-7, with 10 bases matching TRBD1. Sequenced material: PBMCs, taken 45 days after the first yellow fever vaccination. The receptor's source is a man younger than 30 who received the YFV17D yellow fever vaccine. As DNA, the CDR3 is TGTGCCAGCAGCTTGAGGGGGGCAAGGCTGGGACAGGGGACAACCTACGAGCAGTACTTC. Amino acids: CASSLRGARLGQGTTYEQYF.